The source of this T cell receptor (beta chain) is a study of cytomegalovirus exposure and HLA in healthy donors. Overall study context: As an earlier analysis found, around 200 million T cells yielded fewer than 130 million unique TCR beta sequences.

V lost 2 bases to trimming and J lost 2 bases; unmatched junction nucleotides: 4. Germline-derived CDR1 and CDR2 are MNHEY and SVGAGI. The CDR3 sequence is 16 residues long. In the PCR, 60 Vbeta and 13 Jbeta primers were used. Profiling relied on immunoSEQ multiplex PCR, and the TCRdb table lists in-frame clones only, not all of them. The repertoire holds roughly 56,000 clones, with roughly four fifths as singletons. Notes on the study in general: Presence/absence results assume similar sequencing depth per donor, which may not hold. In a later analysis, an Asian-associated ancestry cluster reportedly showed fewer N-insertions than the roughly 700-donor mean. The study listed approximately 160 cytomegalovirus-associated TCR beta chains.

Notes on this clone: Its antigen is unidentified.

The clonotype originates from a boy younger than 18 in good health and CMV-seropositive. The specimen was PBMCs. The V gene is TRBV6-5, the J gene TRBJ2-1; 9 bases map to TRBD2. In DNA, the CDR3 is TGTGCCAGCAGTTACGAGGCTAGCGGGGCCTACAATGAGCAGTTCTTC. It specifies CASSYEASGAYNEQFF.